The 21 T cell receptor beta chains presented below share a single source sample, sequenced in a study of cytomegalovirus exposure and HLA in healthy donors. PCR used 60 Vbeta primers and 13 Jbeta primers. Clones were read by immunoSEQ multiplex PCR, and TCRdb kept only the in-frame ones, dropping some. This table holds about 150,000 clones. The sample taken for sequencing was PBMCs. Receptors were obtained from a woman aged 50 to 60 in good health and CMV-seronegative.

The gene calls are TRBV19 and TRBJ2-6; TRBD1 is a possible D gene (5 bases). This CDR3 comprises 17 residues. Germline lookup yields CDR1 LNHDA and CDR2 SQIVND (reference sequence). Trimming left V 2 bases short and J 0 bases short, with 11 bases between. The CDR3 region has the DNA TGTGCCAGTAGTATACGGGCAGGGTCCTCTGGGGCCAACGTCCTGACTTTC. Translated, it gives CASSIRAGSSGANVLTF.

The chain has TRBV6-4 and TRBJ2-1; 7 bases line up with TRBD2. V was pared by 6 bases and J by 6 bases, with 8 bases of the junction left unmatched. Germline CDR1 and CDR2: MRHNA and SNTAGT. The CDR3 loop spans 14 amino acids. In nucleotides, the CDR3 is TGTGCCAGCAGCCGCTGGCGGGAGAGCAATGAGCAGTTCTTC. It is translated as CASSRWRESNEQFF.

J is TRBJ2-3 and V is TRBV4-2; the match to TRBD2 covers 8 bases. The CDR3 consists of 16 residues. Losses at the gene ends were 5 bases for V and 1 base for J; bases not matched to a gene: 8. Per the germline V gene, CDR1 is LGHNA and CDR2 is YNFKEQ. The CDR3 DNA reads as TGTGCCAGCAGCGAGGCAGGACTAGCCGGCACAGATACGCAGTATTTT. Translating gives CASSEAGLAGTDTQYF.

This chain uses TRBV5-4 with TRBJ2-1; perhaps TRBD1 as D (6 bases). CDR3 length equals 15 residues. Germline V CDR1 and CDR2: SGHNT, YYREEE (reference sequence). The V end was cut by 4 bases, the J end by 0 bases, with 11 bases between. The CDR3 loop reads CASSGGQHSYNEQFF. The CDR3 DNA reads as TGTGCCAGCAGCGGGGGACAACACTCCTACAATGAGCAGTTCTTC. Filled out from reference TRBV5-4 and TRBJ2-1, the complete variable domain reads ETGVTQSPTHLIKTRGQQVTLRCSSQSGHNTVSWYQQALGQGPQFIFQYYREEENGRGNFPPRFSGLQFPNYSSELNVNALELDDSALYLCASSGGQHSYNEQFFGPGTRLTVL.

This chain's CDR3 is CASSPGYGSPEAFF. In DNA, the CDR3 is TGTGCCAGCAGCCCAGGGTACGGGAGCCCTGAAGCTTTCTTT. This sequence joins TRBV11-3 and TRBJ1-1, with TRBD1 as a possible D gene (5 bases). The CDR3 has 14 residues. Trimming pared 5 bases from V and 6 bases from J, leaving 16 bases between. Germline lookup yields CDR1 SGHNT and CDR2 YENEEA.

The chain links TRBV5-4 to TRBJ1-2, with 7 bases aligning to TRBD1. J was trimmed by 5 bases and V by 0 bases; bases with no gene match: 10. This CDR3 contains 16 residues. In germline, CDR1 is SGHNT, CDR2 YYREEE (reference sequence). The CDR3 DNA reads TGTGCCAGCAGCTTGGGACAGGGATGGTCGGAGTATGGCTACACCTTC. Translation gives CASSLGQGWSEYGYTF. Filled out from reference TRBV5-4 and TRBJ1-2, the complete variable domain reads ETGVTQSPTHLIKTRGQQVTLRCSSQSGHNTVSWYQQALGQGPQFIFQYYREEENGRGNFPPRFSGLQFPNYSSELNVNALELDDSALYLCASSLGQGWSEYGYTFGSGTRLTVV.

The chain carries TRBV7-2 and TRBJ2-7, with D possibly being TRBD2 (6 bases). The V and J ends lost 1 base and 0 bases respectively, with 10 bases between them. The CDR3 spans 15 residues. CDR1 is SGHTA, CDR2 FQGNSA, per germline. CDR3 DNA: TGTGCCAGCAGCTTAGGAGCGGGCGACTCCTACGAGCAGTACTTC. Residues: CASSLGAGDSYEQYF.

The chain is built from TRBV2 and TRBJ1-6, with 8 bases fitting TRBD1. The length of the CDR3 is 15 residues. J lost 7 bases, V lost 6 bases, and 8 bases had no gene match. Germline lookup yields CDR1 SNHLY and CDR2 FYNNEI. CDR3: CASRGQGGRNSPLHF. In DNA form, the CDR3 reads TGTGCCAGCAGAGGACAGGGAGGAAGAAATTCACCCCTCCACTTT.

The chain joins TRBV9 to TRBJ2-7; the D gene is possibly TRBD2 (7 bases). The length of the CDR3 is 13 residues. V shed 2 bases and J shed 2 bases, with 8 bases lying between them. Germline lookup yields CDR1 SGDLS and CDR2 YYNGEE. DNA for the CDR3: TGTGCCAGCAGCGTCGGGGGGCCCTACGAGCAGTACTTC. As protein: CASSVGGPYEQYF.

This rearrangement joins TRBV7-2 to TRBJ1-1; TRBD1 is a possible D gene (6 bases). Germline V gives CDR1 SGHTA, CDR2 FQGNSA. The CDR3 has 14 residues. Between the trimmed V and J ends, which lost 5 bases and 3 bases, there was a span of 13 bases. CDR3 amino acids: CASSPPGQHTEAFF. Here the CDR3 DNA reads TGTGCCAGCAGCCCTCCCGGACAGCACACTGAAGCTTTCTTT.

The rearrangement uses TRBV28 and TRBJ2-7; 8 bases align to TRBD1. V shed 7 bases, J shed 2 bases, and the junction held 4 bases outside the gene matches. CDR3 size: 13 residues. Germline CDR1 and CDR2: MDHEN and SYDVKM. The CDR3 spells CASTRTGTYEQYF. CDR3 in DNA: TGTGCCAGCACCCGGACAGGGACCTACGAGCAGTACTTC.

Written as DNA, the CDR3 is TGTGCCAGCACCCCTCGGGGGGGGGAGAACACCGGGGAGCTGTTTTTT. It encodes CASTPRGGENTGELFF. The chain carries TRBV7-2 and TRBJ2-2, with TRBD2 matching over 8 bases. The V gene's germline CDR1 is SGHTA and CDR2 FQGNSA. The CDR3 runs 16 residues. V shed 7 bases and J 1 base; nucleotides not matched to a gene: 8.

The chain couples TRBV7-8 to TRBJ2-3; TRBD2 matches 8 bases. Germline V lookup: CDR1 SGHVS, CDR2 FQNEAQ. The junction had 7 bases not matched to a gene; V was cut back by 2 bases and J by 3 bases. CDR3 length: 16 residues. For the CDR3, the DNA is TGTGCCAGCAGCTTACGGGGGGGGGCCCGGACAGATACGCAGTATTTT. Protein product: CASSLRGGARTDTQYF.

This rearrangement joins TRBV27 to TRBJ2-2, with 8 nucleotides matching TRBD2. CDR3 length: 17 residues. From germline, CDR1 is MNHEY and CDR2 SMNVEV (reference sequence). The ends lost 2 bases at V and 3 bases at J; junction bases unmatched: 8. The DNA for the CDR3 is TGTGCCAGCAGTTTACCTCCGATAGCGGGGTACACCGGGGAGCTGTTTTTT. This sequence encodes CASSLPPIAGYTGELFF.

The rearrangement uses TRBV29-1 and TRBJ1-5; maybe TRBD1 (6 bases). CDR1 is SQVTM and CDR2 is ANQGSEA in the germline V gene. Trimming pared 5 bases from V and 9 bases from J, leaving 20 bases between. CDR3 length: 14 amino acids. As DNA, the CDR3 is TGCAGCGTTCTCACAGGGCAGGGAAGGGGGCCCCAGCATTTT. Amino acids: CSVLTGQGRGPQHF.

The chain uses TRBV9 and TRBJ2-2; no definite D call. The V and J ends lost 0 bases and 1 base respectively, with 4 bases between them. The CDR3 loop spans 14 amino acids. In germline, CDR1 is SGDLS, CDR2 YYNGEE. The CDR3 region has the DNA TGTGCCAGCAGCGTAGGAGGGAACACCGGGGAGCTGTTTTTT. Amino acids: CASSVGGNTGELFF. Full variable domain (outside the CDR3, taken from reference TRBV9 and TRBJ2-2): DSGVTQTPKHLITATGQRVTLRCSPRSGDLSVYWYQQSLDQGLQFLIQYYNGEERAKGNILERFSAQQFPDLHSELNLSSLELGDSALYFCASSVGGNTGELFFGEGSRLTVL.

DNA of the CDR3: TGTGCCAGTAGTATATCCAGACTAGCGGGAGGCCCCACTCGGGGCAATGAGCAGTTCTTC. Protein sequence: CASSISRLAGGPTRGNEQFF. V is TRBV19 and J is TRBJ2-1, with 13 positions matching TRBD2. The CDR3 contains 20 residues. The germline gives CDR1 LNHDA, CDR2 SQIVND (reference sequence). V lost 2 bases and J lost 6; bases outside the gene matches: 16.

This rearrangement joins TRBV19 to TRBJ2-7, with D perhaps matching TRBD1 (6 bases). The CDR3 covers 14 residues. Germline-derived CDR1 and CDR2 are LNHDA and SQIVND (reference sequence). V shed 3 bases and J shed 3 bases, with 12 bases lying between them. CDR3 nucleotide sequence: TGTGCCAGTAGTATGGACAGACTTCACTACGAGCAGTACTTC. Its protein is CASSMDRLHYEQYF.

The chain joins TRBV6-1 to TRBJ1-1; 7 nucleotides match TRBD1. CDR1 and CDR2 (germline): MNHNS, SASEGT. The CDR3 runs 15 residues. The junction had 10 bases not matched to a gene; V was cut back by 2 bases and J by 7 bases. The DNA of the CDR3 is TGTGCCAGCAGTGAAAAGGGGGCGGGTAGGGATGAAGCTTTCTTT. Residues: CASSEKGAGRDEAFF.

The genes are TRBV18 and TRBJ2-5; 8 nucleotides match TRBD1. The V gene end was trimmed by 3 bases and the J gene end by 3 bases; junction bases not matched to a gene: 9. The CDR3 has 16 residues. CDR1 and CDR2 from the germline V gene are KGHSH and LQKENI. The CDR3 here is CASSPSVRGQEETQYF. For the CDR3, the DNA is TGTGCCAGCTCACCCTCGGTCAGGGGGCAAGAAGAGACCCAGTACTTC. The whole variable domain, filled in from reference TRBV18 and TRBJ2-5, reads NAGVMQNPRHLVRRRGQEARLRCSPMKGHSHVYWYRQLPEEGLKFMVYLQKENIIDESGMPKERFSAEFPKEGPSILRIQQVVRGDSAAYFCASSPSVRGQEETQYFGPGTRLLVL.

The J gene is TRBJ2-3, the V gene TRBV5-1, with a tentative D call TRBD2 (6 bases). The V gene lost 5 bases and the J gene lost 2 bases, with 18 bases spanning the gap. The CDR3 has 16 residues. Germline V CDR1 and CDR2: SGHRS, YFSETQ. CDR3 sequence (DNA): TGCGCCAGCAGTCCGGGACTTACGGACCCCACAGATACGCAGTATTTT. It specifies CASSPGLTDPTDTQYF.